These 20 T cell receptor beta chains share one sample of origin, sequenced in a study of blood T cell repertoires in COVID-19. Measured with immunoSEQ multiplex PCR; TCRdb has only the in-frame clones, and not every one. The top ten hold around 4.5% of the sample, which has tens of thousands of clones, approximately 85% seen once. Sample: peripheral blood. The receptors were gathered from a human donor in a cohort sampled during active COVID-19.

The chain employs TRBV5-1 and TRBJ1-1, with D perhaps TRBD1 (6 bases). V lost 2 bases and J 1 base, leaving 9 bases between the germline ends. The CDR3 length is 14 residues. Germline loops: CDR1 SGHRS, CDR2 YFSETQ. The CDR3 is CASSLQGANTEAFF. CDR3 coding DNA: TGCGCCAGCAGCTTACAGGGCGCGAACACTGAAGCTTTCTTT.

The chain combines TRBV6-5 with TRBJ2-4, with D possibly being TRBD1 (6 bases). The CDR3 is 15 amino acids. Between the trimmed V and J ends, which lost 5 bases and 5 bases, there was a span of 16 bases. Germline V lookup: CDR1 MNHEY, CDR2 SVGAGI. The CDR3: CASSRNRATENIQYF. As DNA, the CDR3 is TGTGCCAGCAGTCGGAACAGGGCAACTGAAAACATTCAGTACTTC.

The J gene is TRBJ2-3, the V gene TRBV5-1; D remains ambiguous. Between the trimmed V and J ends, which lost 3 bases and 6 bases, there was a span of 11 bases. CDR3 length: 13 residues. CDR1 is SGHRS, CDR2 YFSETQ, per germline. The CDR3 coding sequence is TGCGCCAGCAGCTCAGCTCCGAGGGATACGCAGTATTTT. Translation: CASSSAPRDTQYF.

The chain recombines TRBV29-1 with TRBJ1-2; D remains ambiguous. V gave up 7 bases and J gave up 3 bases, with 9 bases separating them. Germline V gene data show CDR1 as SQVTM and CDR2 as ANQGSEA. CDR3 size: 11 residues. This CDR3 is CSAGLDYGYTF. The CDR3 coding sequence is TGCAGCGCCGGTTTGGACTATGGCTACACCTTC. Drawing the rest from reference TRBV29-1 and TRBJ1-2, the complete variable domain is SAVISQKPSRDICQRGTSLTIQCQVDSQVTMMFWYRQQPGQSLTLIATANQGSEATYESGFVIDKFPISRPNLTFSTLTVSNMSPEDSSIYLCSAGLDYGYTFGSGTRLTVV.

The chain uses TRBV2 and TRBJ1-4; D is ambiguous. Per germline, CDR1 SNHLY and CDR2 FYNNEI. CDR3 length equals 14 residues. Trimming shortened V by 3 bases and J by 5 bases, and 10 bases separated the two germline ends. The CDR3 DNA reads as TGTGCCAGCAGTGAGGAACGGAGGAATGAAAAACTGTTTTTT. It is translated as CASSEERRNEKLFF.

The chain is built from TRBV6-6 and TRBJ2-7; D remains ambiguous. CDR3 length: 11 amino acids. In germline, CDR1 is MNHNY, CDR2 SVGAGI (reference sequence). The V end was cut by 6 bases, the J end by 7 bases, with 10 bases between. CDR3 amino acids: CASSLLREQYF. CDR3 nucleotides: TGTGCCAGCAGCCTGCTCCGGGAGCAGTACTTC.

V usage is TRBV2 and J usage is TRBJ2-1; TRBD2 is a possible D gene (6 bases). Germline V lookup: CDR1 SNHLY, CDR2 FYNNEI. V was shortened by 5 bases and J by 5 bases, with 10 bases between the two germline ends. CDR3 size: 13 residues. CDR3 loop: CASSRDWNNEQFF. The CDR3 DNA follows: TGTGCCAGCAGTCGGGACTGGAACAATGAGCAGTTCTTC. Complete variable domain (other parts from reference TRBV2 and TRBJ2-1): EPEVTQTPSHQVTQMGQEVILRCVPISNHLYFYWYRQILGQKVEFLVSFYNNEISEKSEIFDDQFSVERPDGSNFTLKIRSTKLEDSAMYFCASSRDWNNEQFFGPGTRLTVL.

V is TRBV6-2 or TRBV6-3 and J is TRBJ2-1; no reliable D call. V lost 4 bases and J 2 bases, leaving 6 bases between the germline ends. Germline V CDR1 and CDR2: MNHEY, SVGEGT. The CDR3 is made up of 13 amino acids. Here the CDR3 DNA reads TGTGCCAGCAGTTTACAGACCTACAATGAGCAGTTCTTC. The encoded protein is CASSLQTYNEQFF.

This clone was seen more than once but under ten times. The gene calls are TRBV27 and TRBJ1-6; a weak D match, TRBD1 (5 bases). CDR3 size: 16 residues. The V gene lost 5 bases and the J gene lost 10 bases, with 21 bases spanning the gap. Germline V gene sequence: CDR1 MNHEY, CDR2 SMNVEV (reference sequence). The CDR3 here is CASSLHDSPLGSPLHF. CDR3 nucleotides: TGTGCCAGCAGTCTTCACGACAGCCCTCTGGGGTCACCCCTCCACTTT.

CDR3: CASSLGGGGGGAYEQFF. In nucleotides, the CDR3 is TGTGCCAGCAGCTTGGGCGGCGGGGGCGGGGGGGCCTATGAGCAGTTCTTC. The rearrangement joins TRBV5-4 to TRBJ2-1; TRBD2 matches 9 bases. The CDR3 spans 17 residues. Germline trimming cut 0 bases from V and 8 bases from J; bases unmatched to any gene: 12. Germline lookup yields CDR1 SGHNT and CDR2 YYREEE (reference sequence).

The chain is built from TRBV5-1 and TRBJ2-2; 10 bases match TRBD2. The length of the CDR3 is 16 residues. Germline assignment: CDR1 SGHRS and CDR2 YFSETQ. V shed 4 bases and J 3 bases; nucleotides not matched to a gene: 6. The CDR3 reads CASSPTSGVYTGELFF. The CDR3 coding sequence is TGCGCCAGCAGCCCCACTAGCGGGGTTTACACCGGGGAGCTGTTTTTT.

The rearrangement joins TRBV2 to TRBJ1-1, with 9 bases that match TRBD1. The CDR3 has 14 amino acids. CDR1 SNHLY and CDR2 FYNNEI come from the germline V gene. The V and J ends lost 6 bases and 6 bases, in that order; junction bases with no gene match: 8. This CDR3 is CASRDRGGGAEAFF. Written as DNA, the CDR3 is TGTGCCAGCAGGGACAGGGGAGGTGGGGCTGAAGCTTTCTTT.

In this sample, this clone turned up once. This chain connects TRBV28 to TRBJ1-1; TRBD1 aligns across 7 bases. This CDR3 has 14 residues. Germline V gene data show CDR1 as MDHEN and CDR2 as SYDVKM. Germline trimming cut 6 bases from V and 1 base from J; bases unmatched to any gene: 5. Written as DNA, the CDR3 is TGTGCCAGCAGCCAAAACAGGGGGAACACTGAAGCTTTCTTT. As protein: CASSQNRGNTEAFF.

This clone has just a few counts. The chain links TRBV20-1 to TRBJ2-7, with D hard to call. This CDR3 contains 11 residues. V lost 0 bases and J lost 6, with 6 bases in between. CDR1 is DFQATT, CDR2 SNEGSKA, per germline (reference sequence). CDR3 nucleotide sequence: TGCAGTGCTAGAGATACGGGCGAGCAGTACTTC. Translated, it gives CSARDTGEQYF.

This clone was observed a single time. For the CDR3, the DNA is TGCGCCAGCAGTGCAGGGGGCGCGAACACTGAAGCTTTCTTT. This sequence encodes CASSAGGANTEAFF. The chain has TRBV5-1 and TRBJ1-1; 8 bases fit TRBD1. V dropped 5 bases and J dropped 1; count of bases not matched to a gene: 4. The V gene's germline CDR1 is SGHRS and CDR2 YFSETQ. The CDR3 totals 14 residues.

The V gene is TRBV28, the J gene TRBJ1-1; no reliable D call. Germline CDR1 MDHEN, CDR2 SYDVKM. The ends were cut back, 6 bases at V and 5 bases at J, with 16 bases in the middle. This CDR3 has 14 amino acids. The CDR3, as DNA: TGTGCCAGCAGACGTTACGAAACTAGGACTGAAGCTTTCTTT. This codes for CASRRYETRTEAFF. The entire variable domain, with the rest obtained from reference TRBV28 and TRBJ1-1, is as follows: DVKVTQSSRYLVKRTGEKVFLECVQDMDHENMFWYRQDPGLGLRLIYFSYDVKMKEKGDIPEGYSVSREKKERFSLILESASTNQTSMYLCASRRYETRTEAFFGQGTRLTVV.

The CDR3 is CASSLGSVNYGYTF. The CDR3 region has the DNA TGTGCCAGCAGCTTAGGATCGGTGAACTATGGCTACACCTTC. The chain links TRBV7-9 to TRBJ1-2; D uncertain. V lost 1 base and J lost 2, with 8 bases in between. Per the germline V gene, CDR1 is SEHNR and CDR2 is FQNEAQ (reference sequence). CDR3 length: 14 residues.

The CDR3 nucleotides read TGTGCCAGCAGCTTATCGGTTGATCAGCCCCAGCATTTT. Amino acids: CASSLSVDQPQHF. This sequence joins TRBV7-6 and TRBJ1-5; no clear D. CDR3 length: 13 residues. CDR1 and CDR2 from the germline V gene are SGHVS and FNYEAQ. V was trimmed by 2 bases and J by 5 bases, leaving 7 bases between them.

The chain has TRBV2 and TRBJ2-5; 8 bases fit TRBD1. The CDR3 loop spans 14 amino acids. With V trimmed by 8 bases and J by 0 bases, 5 bases remained unmatched. Germline V gene sequence: CDR1 SNHLY, CDR2 FYNNEI. CDR3 nucleotides: TGTGCCAGCGGACAGGGCAAGTACCAAGAGACCCAGTACTTC. Translation: CASGQGKYQETQYF.

The chain recombines TRBV3-1 (or the pseudogene TRBV3-2) with TRBJ2-5; possibly TRBD1 for D (8 bases). The germline V and J ends were trimmed by 6 bases and 4 bases, with 18 bases remaining between them. The CDR3 is made up of 15 amino acids. Germline CDR1 LGHDT, CDR2 YNNKEL (reference sequence). This CDR3 is CASRLRTGRGETQYF. In nucleotides, the CDR3 is TGTGCCAGCAGACTCAGGACAGGGAGGGGAGAGACCCAGTACTTC.